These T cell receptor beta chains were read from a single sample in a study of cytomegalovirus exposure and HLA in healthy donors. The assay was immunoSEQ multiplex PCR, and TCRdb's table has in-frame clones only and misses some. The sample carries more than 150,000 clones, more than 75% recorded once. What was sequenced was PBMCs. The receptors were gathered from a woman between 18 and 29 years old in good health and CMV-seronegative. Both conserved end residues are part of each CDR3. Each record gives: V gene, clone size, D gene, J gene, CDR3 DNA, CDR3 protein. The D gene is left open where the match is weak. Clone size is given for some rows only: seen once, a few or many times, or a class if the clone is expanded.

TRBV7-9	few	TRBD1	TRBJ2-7	TGTGCCAGCAGCTTAGGCGGACAGGGTGGCGAGCAGTACTTC	CASSLGGQGGEQYF
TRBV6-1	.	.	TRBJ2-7	TGTGCCAGCAGTGAAGCGAGGCAGGGGGGTTACGAGCAGTACTTC	CASSEARQGGYEQYF
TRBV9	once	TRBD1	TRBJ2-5	TGTGCCAGCAGGGGACAGGGAGGAGAGACCCAGTACTTC	CASRGQGGETQYF
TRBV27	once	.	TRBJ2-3	TGTGCCAGCAGTTTAACACGGGAGTTCCGCACAGATACGCAGTATTTT	CASSLTREFRTDTQYF
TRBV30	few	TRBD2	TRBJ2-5	TGTGCCTGGGAAACTAGCGGGGAGGAGACCCAGTACTTC	CAWETSGEETQYF
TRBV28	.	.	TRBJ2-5	TGTGCCAGCAGTTTATTAAACGGGTTGTCAGAGACCCAGTACTTC	CASSLLNGLSETQYF
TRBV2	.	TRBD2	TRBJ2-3	TGTGCCAGTCGGCTAGCGGGGGGCACAGATACGCAGTATTTT	CASRLAGGTDTQYF
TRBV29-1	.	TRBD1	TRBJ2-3	TGCAGCGTTGAAGGGTGGGCAGGGGGAACAGATACGCAGTATTTT	CSVEGWAGGTDTQYF
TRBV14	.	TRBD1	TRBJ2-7	TGTGCCAGCAGCCCCGGGACAGGGAGCTCCTACGAGCAGTACTTC	CASSPGTGSSYEQYF
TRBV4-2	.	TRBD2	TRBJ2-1	TGTGCCAGCAGCCTTCGGACTAGTACTAGCGAGCAGTTCTTC	CASSLRTSTSEQFF
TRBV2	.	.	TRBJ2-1	TGTGCCAGCACGGAGGGCGGTGGTGAGCAGTTCTTC	CASTEGGGEQFF
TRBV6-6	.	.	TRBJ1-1	TGTGCCAGCAGTCCAGACAGTGTGAACACTGAAGCTTTCTTT	CASSPDSVNTEAFF
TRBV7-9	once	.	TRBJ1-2	TGTTCCAGCAGCTTTGGCAACTATGGCTACACCTTC	CSSSFGNYGYTF
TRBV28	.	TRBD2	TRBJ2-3	TGTGCCAGCAGTCCCGAACCGGGACTAGCGGGGGGAAAGAGGGTCACAGATACGCAGTATTTT	CASSPEPGLAGGKRVTDTQYF
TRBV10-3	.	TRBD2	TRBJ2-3	TGTGCCATCAGTCCGGGAGGCCCCCCCACAGATACGCAGTATTTT	CAISPGGPPTDTQYF
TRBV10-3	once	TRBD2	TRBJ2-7	TGTGCCATCAGTGGGACTAGCGGGAGTTCGGGGTCCTACGAGCAGTACTTC	CAISGTSGSSGSYEQYF
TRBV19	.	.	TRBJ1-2	TGTGCCAGTACTCCCCCGGGACATTTTAACTATGGCTACACCTTC	CASTPPGHFNYGYTF
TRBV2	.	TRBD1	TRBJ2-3	TGTGCCAGCAAAGGAGGAACAGGGGGCGCAGATACGCAGTATTTT	CASKGGTGGADTQYF
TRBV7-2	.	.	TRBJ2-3	TGTGCCAGCAGGATAATCGGCGGGTTTAGCACAGATACGCAGTATTTT	CASRIIGGFSTDTQYF
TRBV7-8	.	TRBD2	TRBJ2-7	TGTGCCAGCAGCTTAAGGGTAGCGGGGAAGACCTACGAGCAGTACTTC	CASSLRVAGKTYEQYF
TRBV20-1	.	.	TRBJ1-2	TGCAGTGCAAGAGGGGCCTATGGCTACACCTTC	CSARGAYGYTF
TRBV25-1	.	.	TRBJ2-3	TGTGCCATCGGTCGCGACACAGATACGCAGTATTTT	CAIGRDTDTQYF
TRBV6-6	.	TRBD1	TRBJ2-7	TGTGCCAGCTGCCGGGCGAGACAGGGACCCTACGAGCAGTACTTC	CASCRARQGPYEQYF
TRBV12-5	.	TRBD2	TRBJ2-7	TGTGCTAGTGGTTTAGCGGGGGGCCGCGAGCAGTACTTC	CASGLAGGREQYF
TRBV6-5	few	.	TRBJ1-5	TGTGCCAGCAGGGGCCCGGATGTAACTCAGCCCCAGCATTTT	CASRGPDVTQPQHF
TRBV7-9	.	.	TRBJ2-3	TGTGCCAGCAGCGAGAGTAGAATCGGGCAGTATTTT	CASSESRIGQYF
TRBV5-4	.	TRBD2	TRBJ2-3	TGTGCCAGCAGCCTCGGACTAGCGGGAGTCTCAGATACGCAGTATTTT	CASSLGLAGVSDTQYF
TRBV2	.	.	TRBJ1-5	TGTGCCCCCCGCCCCCGCGCGGGGGGGCAGCCCCAGCATTTT	CAPRPRAGGQPQHF
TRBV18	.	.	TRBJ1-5	TGTGCCAGCTCACCAATCGAGGGAGGGTGGCCCCAGCATTTT	CASSPIEGGWPQHF
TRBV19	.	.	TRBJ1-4	TGTGCCAGTAGTGTCCAGGACAGTCTGATTTTT	CASSVQDSLIF
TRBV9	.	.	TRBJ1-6	TGTGCCAGCAGCGTAGGAGGGAGCTCCTATAATTCACCCCTCCACTTT	CASSVGGSSYNSPLHF
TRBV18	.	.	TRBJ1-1	TGTGCCAGCTCACCAAAGGCGGGAGACACTGAAGCTTTCTTT	CASSPKAGDTEAFF
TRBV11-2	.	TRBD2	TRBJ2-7	TGTGCCAGCAGCTCGGGGACTAGCGGGTCGCCAGGGATCAACGAGCAGTACTTC	CASSSGTSGSPGINEQYF
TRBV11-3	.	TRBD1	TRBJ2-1	TGTGCCAGCAGCTTAGGGGACAGGGCGTACAATGAGCAGCTCTTC	CASSLGDRAYNEQLF
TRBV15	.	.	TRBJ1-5	TGTGCCACCAGCAGGGACGGCAGGGCCGATCAGCCCCAGCATTTT	CATSRDGRADQPQHF
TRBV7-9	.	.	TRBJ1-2	TGTGCCAGCAGCAGGGAGGGCTATGGCTACACCTTC	CASSREGYGYTF
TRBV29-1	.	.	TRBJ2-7	TGCAGCGTTGAAGATGGAGCGGGCGGAAGAGAGCAGTACTTC	CSVEDGAGGREQYF
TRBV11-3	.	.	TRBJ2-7	TGTGCCAGCAGTAAACAGGGACGGGACGAGCAGTACTTC	CASSKQGRDEQYF
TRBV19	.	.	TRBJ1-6	TGTGCCAGTAGTATAAGAGGCCAGGGAACGATTAGGAATTCACCCCTCCACTTT	CASSIRGQGTIRNSPLHF
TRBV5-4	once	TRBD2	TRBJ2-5	TGTGCCAGCAGCCTCATCGGGGGAGGGCCCACGGAGACCCAGTACTTC	CASSLIGGGPTETQYF